This TCR beta chain was obtained from a study of T cells in Graves' hyperthyroidism and ophthalmopathy. Study overall: Blood from the periphery was taken at initial diagnosis, before any treatment. General study points: Ophthalmopathy, as predicted by the model, came a median 6.5 months after the prediction. Most thyroid clonotypes expanded above 0.001 appeared in blood too.

The source material, RNA transcripts, was used to amplify TCR beta CDR3 regions. The TCR CDR3 first-round RT-PCR relied on the HTBI primer set. MiXCR was run by TCRdb on the multiplex PCR reads, yielding one entry per CDR3 protein. The table records approximately 430,000 distinct CDR3 sequences, roughly 14% of them present only once. Diagnoses were made from clinical symptoms, serum measures (thyroxine and TRAb), thyroid ultrasound and orbital computed tomography. This clonotype has at least ten counts. Its specificity is unknown. The sequencing sample was made of blood. The source is a man between 18 and 29 years old with Graves' ophthalmopathy.

The CDR3 loop reads CASSPGLAAYNEQFF. CDR3 DNA: TGTGCCAGCAGCCCGGGACTAGCGGCCTACAATGAGCAGTTCTTC. V usage is TRBV7-2 and J usage is TRBJ2-1; 11 bases line up with TRBD2. CDR1 is SGHTA and CDR2 is FQGNSA in the germline V gene. Trimming at V came to 5 bases and at J to 2 bases, leaving 2 bases not matched to a gene. The CDR3 length is 15 residues.